The T cell receptor beta chain described here comes from a study of T cell responses to AZD1222 COVID-19 vaccine. Study findings and constraints: Dominant at 160-218 and 743-854, vaccine-associated CD4 TCRs also spanned spike. Most donors were white British and more were female, and clonal diversity was possibly underestimated. Following two doses of AZD1222, Spike-specific TCR breadth and depth rose. Without day 14 samples, only post-peak T cell repertoires were studied.

With regard to this clone: Its antigen remains unknown.

CDR1 is PRHDT and CDR2 is FYEKMQ in the germline V gene (reference sequence). The CDR3 is 14 amino acids. The junction had 5 bases not matched to a gene; V was cut back by 5 bases and J by 2 bases. Here immunoSEQ multiplex PCR was the method, and the copy in TCRdb shows in-frame clones only, minus some. Here the sample spans some 120,000 clones, 92% being singletons. This sequence joins TRBV13 and TRBJ2-7; 8 bases match TRBD2. The sample here was peripheral blood, taken 28 days after the second AZD1222 dose. The TCR comes from an adult who received the AZD1222 COVID-19 vaccine. The CDR3 nucleotides read TGTGCCAGCAGCCTGGGCGGGGGGACCTACGAGCAGTACTTC. This encodes CASSLGGGTYEQYF.